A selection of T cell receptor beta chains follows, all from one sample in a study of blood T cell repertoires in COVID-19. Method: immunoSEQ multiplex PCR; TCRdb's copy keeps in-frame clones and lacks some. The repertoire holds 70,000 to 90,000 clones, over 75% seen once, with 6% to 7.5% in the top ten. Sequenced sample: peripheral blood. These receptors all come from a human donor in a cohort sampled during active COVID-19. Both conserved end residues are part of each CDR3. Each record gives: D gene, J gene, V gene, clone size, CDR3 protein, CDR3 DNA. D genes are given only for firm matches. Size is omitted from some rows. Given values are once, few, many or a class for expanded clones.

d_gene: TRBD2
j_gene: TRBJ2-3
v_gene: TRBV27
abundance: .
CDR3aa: CASRRAGGPADTQYF
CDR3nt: TGTGCCAGCCGCCGAGCGGGGGGGCCCGCAGATACGCAGTATTTT

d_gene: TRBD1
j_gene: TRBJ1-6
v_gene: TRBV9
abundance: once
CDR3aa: CASQGVGINSPLHF
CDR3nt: TGTGCCAGCCAGGGGGTTGGTATTAATTCACCCCTCCACTTT

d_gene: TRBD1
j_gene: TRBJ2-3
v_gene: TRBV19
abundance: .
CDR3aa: CASSKETGGGGKTQYF
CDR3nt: TGTGCCAGTAGTAAAGAGACAGGGGGCGGGGGTAAGACGCAGTATTTT

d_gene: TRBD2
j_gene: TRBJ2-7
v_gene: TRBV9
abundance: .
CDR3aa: CASSGSGTIGPGQYF
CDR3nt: TGTGCCAGCAGCGGATCCGGGACTATAGGACCTGGGCAGTACTTC

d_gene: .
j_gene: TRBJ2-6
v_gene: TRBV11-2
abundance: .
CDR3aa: CASSGANVLTF
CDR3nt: TGTGCTTCATCTGGGGCCAACGTCCTGACTTTC

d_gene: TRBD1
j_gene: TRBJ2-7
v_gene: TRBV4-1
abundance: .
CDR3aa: CASSQDERRGTGIYEQYF
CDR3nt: TGCGCCAGCAGCCAAGATGAACGCCGGGGGACAGGCATCTACGAGCAGTACTTC

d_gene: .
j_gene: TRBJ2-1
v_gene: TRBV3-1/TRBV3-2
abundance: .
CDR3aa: CASSQGVVVHEQFF
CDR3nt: TGTGCCAGCAGCCAAGGAGTTGTAGTCCATGAGCAGTTCTTC

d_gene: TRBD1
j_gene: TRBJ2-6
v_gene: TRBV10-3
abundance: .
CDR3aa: CAIKVATGKAGANVLTF
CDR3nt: TGTGCCATCAAAGTAGCGACAGGGAAGGCTGGGGCCAACGTCCTGACTTTC

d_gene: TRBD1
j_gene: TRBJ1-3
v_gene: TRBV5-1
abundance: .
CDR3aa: CASSPTGGAWNTIYF
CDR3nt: TGCGCCAGCAGCCCTACAGGGGGCGCTTGGAACACCATATATTTT

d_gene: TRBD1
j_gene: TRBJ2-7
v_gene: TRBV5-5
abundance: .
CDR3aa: CASSPGDRDSGEQYF
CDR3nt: TGTGCCAGCAGCCCGGGGGACAGGGATAGTGGCGAGCAGTACTTC

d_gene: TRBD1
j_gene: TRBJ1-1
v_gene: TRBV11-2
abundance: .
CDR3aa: CASWGDRGGTEAFF
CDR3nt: TGTGCCAGCTGGGGGGACAGGGGAGGCACTGAAGCTTTCTTT

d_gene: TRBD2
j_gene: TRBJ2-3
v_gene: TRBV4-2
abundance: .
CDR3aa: CASSQETSGGADTQYF
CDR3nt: TGTGCCAGCAGCCAAGAGACTAGCGGGGGGGCAGATACGCAGTATTTT

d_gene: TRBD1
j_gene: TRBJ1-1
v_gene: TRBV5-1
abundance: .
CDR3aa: CASSLGQGGTEAFF
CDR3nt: TGCGCCAGCAGCTTAGGACAGGGGGGCACTGAAGCTTTCTTT

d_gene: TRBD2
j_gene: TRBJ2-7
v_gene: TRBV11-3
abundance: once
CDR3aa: CASSLGSSGVIDEQYF
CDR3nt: TGTGCCAGCAGCCTCGGATCTAGCGGGGTCATCGACGAGCAGTACTTC

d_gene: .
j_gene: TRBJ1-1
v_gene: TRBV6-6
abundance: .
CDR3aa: CASSYIAAIDSEAFF
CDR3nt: TGTGCCAGCAGTTACATTGCGGCAATAGACTCTGAAGCTTTCTTT

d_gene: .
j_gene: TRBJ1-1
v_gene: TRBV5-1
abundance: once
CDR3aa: CASSLSARLNTEAFF
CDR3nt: TGCGCCAGCAGCTTGTCGGCCAGGCTTAACACTGAAGCTTTCTTT

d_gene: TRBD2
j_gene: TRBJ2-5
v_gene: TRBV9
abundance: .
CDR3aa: CASSPRSGGLKGETQYF
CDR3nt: TGTGCCAGCAGCCCCCGCAGCGGGGGGCTTAAAGGGGAGACCCAGTACTTC

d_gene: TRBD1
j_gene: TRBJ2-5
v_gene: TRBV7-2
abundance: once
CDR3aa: CASSLGSADRAAKETQYF
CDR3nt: TGTGCCAGCAGCTTAGGCTCAGCCGACAGGGCTGCGAAGGAGACCCAGTACTTC

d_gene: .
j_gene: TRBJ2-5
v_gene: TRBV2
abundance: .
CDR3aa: CASSEFRDFQETQYF
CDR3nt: TGTGCCAGCAGTGAATTCCGGGACTTCCAAGAGACCCAGTACTTC

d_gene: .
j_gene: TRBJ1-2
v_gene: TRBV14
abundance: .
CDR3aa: CASSPIRDSQGAYGYTF
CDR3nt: TGTGCCAGCAGCCCTATACGAGACAGCCAGGGCGCTTATGGCTACACCTTC

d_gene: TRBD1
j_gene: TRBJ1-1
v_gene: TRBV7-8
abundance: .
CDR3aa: CASSSQGARGEAFF
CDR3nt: TGTGCCAGCAGCTCACAGGGGGCGCGTGGTGAAGCTTTCTTT

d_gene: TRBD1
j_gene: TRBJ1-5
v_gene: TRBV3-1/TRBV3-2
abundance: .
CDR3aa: CASSPGQTTGQPQHF
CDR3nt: TGTGCCAGCAGCCCGGGACAGACCACAGGTCAGCCCCAGCATTTT

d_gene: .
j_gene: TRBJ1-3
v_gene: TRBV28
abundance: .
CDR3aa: CASRRGNSGNTIYF
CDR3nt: TGTGCCAGCAGAAGAGGTAACTCGGGAAACACCATATATTTT

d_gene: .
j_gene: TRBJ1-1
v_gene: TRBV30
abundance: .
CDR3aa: CAWITPRGTEAFF
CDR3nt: TGTGCCTGGATAACGCCGAGAGGCACTGAAGCTTTCTTT

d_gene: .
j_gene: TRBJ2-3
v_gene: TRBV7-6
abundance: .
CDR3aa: CASSASLGGSSDTQYF
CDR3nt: TGTGCCAGCAGCGCATCATTAGGAGGCAGTTCAGATACGCAGTATTTT

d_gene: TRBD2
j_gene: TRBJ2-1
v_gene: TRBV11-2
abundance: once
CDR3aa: CASSLTRRGGYNEQFF
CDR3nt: TGTGCCAGCAGCTTGACTCGCCGGGGGGGTTACAATGAGCAGTTCTTC

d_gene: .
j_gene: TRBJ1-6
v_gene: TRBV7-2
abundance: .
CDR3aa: CASSLVGANRVRGSPLHF
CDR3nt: TGTGCCAGCAGCTTAGTAGGGGCGAACAGGGTTCGAGGATCACCCCTCCACTTT

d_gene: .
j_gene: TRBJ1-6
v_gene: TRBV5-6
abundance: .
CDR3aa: CASSLRGAINSPLHF
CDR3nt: TGTGCCAGCAGCCTCCGGGGAGCGATTAATTCACCCCTCCACTTT

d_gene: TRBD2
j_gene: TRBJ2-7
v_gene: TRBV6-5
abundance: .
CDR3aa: CASRASGGALYEQYF
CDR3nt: TGTGCCAGCAGGGCAAGCGGGGGGGCTCTCTACGAGCAGTACTTC

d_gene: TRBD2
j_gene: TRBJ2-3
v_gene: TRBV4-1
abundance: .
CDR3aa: CASSQGPLGSGGAGTDTQYF
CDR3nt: TGCGCCAGCAGCCAAGGCCCCCTGGGTAGCGGGGGGGCCGGAACAGATACGCAGTATTTT

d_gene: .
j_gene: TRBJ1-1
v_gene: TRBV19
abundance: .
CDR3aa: CASSILNRANTEAFF
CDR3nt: TGTGCCAGTAGTATTCTCAACAGGGCGAACACTGAAGCTTTCTTT

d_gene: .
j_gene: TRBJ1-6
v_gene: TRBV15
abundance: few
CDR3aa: CATSRPSTEYSPLHF
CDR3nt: TGTGCCACCAGCAGACCCTCGACAGAATACTCACCCCTCCACTTT

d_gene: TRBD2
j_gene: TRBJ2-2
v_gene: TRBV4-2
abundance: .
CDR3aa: CASSRALAGGTGELFF
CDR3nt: TGTGCCAGCAGCCGGGCGCTAGCGGGGGGCACCGGGGAGCTGTTTTTT

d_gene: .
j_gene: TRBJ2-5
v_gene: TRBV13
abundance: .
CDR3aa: CASSSQVETQYF
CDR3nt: TGTGCCAGCAGCTCTCAGGTGGAGACCCAGTACTTC

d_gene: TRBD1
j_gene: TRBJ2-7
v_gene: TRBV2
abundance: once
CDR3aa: CASSEATTGDRQYF
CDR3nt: TGTGCCAGCAGTGAAGCGACGACAGGGGACAGGCAGTACTTC

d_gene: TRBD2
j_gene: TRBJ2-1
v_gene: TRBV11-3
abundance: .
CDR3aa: CASSLGGTSGGPDNEQFF
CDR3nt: TGTGCCAGCAGCTTAGGCGGGACTAGCGGGGGGCCCGACAATGAGCAGTTCTTC

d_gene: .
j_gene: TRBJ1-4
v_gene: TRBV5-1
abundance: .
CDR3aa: CASSPKESQPNEKLFF
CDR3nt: TGCGCCAGCAGCCCAAAGGAGTCTCAGCCTAATGAAAAACTGTTTTTT

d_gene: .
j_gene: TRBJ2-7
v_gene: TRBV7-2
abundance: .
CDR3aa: CASSLPRGDPSYEQYF
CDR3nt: TGTGCCAGCAGCTTGCCCAGGGGCGATCCCTCCTACGAGCAGTACTTC

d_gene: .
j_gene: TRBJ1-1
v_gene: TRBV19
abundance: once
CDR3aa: CASSTQQGRFGAFF
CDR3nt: TGTGCCAGTAGTACCCAGCAGGGCCGATTTGGGGCTTTCTTT

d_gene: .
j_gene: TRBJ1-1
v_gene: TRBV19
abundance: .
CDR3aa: CASSIGTVNTEAFF
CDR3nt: TGTGCCAGTAGTATAGGGACAGTAAACACTGAAGCTTTCTTT

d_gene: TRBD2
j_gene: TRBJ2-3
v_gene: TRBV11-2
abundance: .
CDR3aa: CASSSRLTSGGADTQYF
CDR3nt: TGTGCCAGCAGCTCACGATTGACTAGCGGGGGGGCAGATACGCAGTATTTT

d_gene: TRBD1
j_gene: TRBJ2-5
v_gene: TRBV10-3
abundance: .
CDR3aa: CAIKTGGPQETQYF
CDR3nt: TGTGCCATCAAGACAGGGGGCCCCCAAGAGACCCAGTACTTC

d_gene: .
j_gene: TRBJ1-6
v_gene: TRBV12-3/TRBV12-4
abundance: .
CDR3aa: CASTRDIESPLHF
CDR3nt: TGTGCCAGCACCCGGGACATAGAGTCACCCCTCCACTTT

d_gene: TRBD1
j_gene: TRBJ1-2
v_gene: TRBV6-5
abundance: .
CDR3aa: CASARQGAGYGYTF
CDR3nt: TGTGCCAGCGCAAGACAGGGGGCGGGCTATGGCTACACCTTC

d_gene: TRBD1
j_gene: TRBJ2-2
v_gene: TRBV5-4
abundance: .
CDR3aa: CASSFGQGTGELFF
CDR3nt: TGTGCCAGCAGCTTTGGACAGGGCACCGGGGAGCTGTTTTTT

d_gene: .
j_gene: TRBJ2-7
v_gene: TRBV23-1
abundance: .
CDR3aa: CAPGAEADYYEQYF
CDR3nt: TGCGCCCCAGGGGCCGAAGCAGATTACTACGAGCAGTACTTC

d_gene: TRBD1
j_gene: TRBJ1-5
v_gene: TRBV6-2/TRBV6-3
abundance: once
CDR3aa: CASSPGTGGQPQHF
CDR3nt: TGTGCCAGCAGTCCAGGGACAGGGGGTCAGCCCCAGCATTTT

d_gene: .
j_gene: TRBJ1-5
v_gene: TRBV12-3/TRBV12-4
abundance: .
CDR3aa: CASSNRRDQPQHF
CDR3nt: TGTGCCAGCAGTAATAGGAGGGATCAGCCCCAGCATTTT

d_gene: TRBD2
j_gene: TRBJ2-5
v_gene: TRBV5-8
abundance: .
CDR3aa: CASSPLTAGGLETQYF
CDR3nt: TGTGCCAGCAGCCCCCTAACTGCGGGGGGGCTGGAGACCCAGTACTTC

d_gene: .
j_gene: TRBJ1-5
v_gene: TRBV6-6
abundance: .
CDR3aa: CASSYGRGNLPQHF
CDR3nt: TGTGCCAGCAGTTACGGCAGGGGTAATTTGCCCCAGCATTTT